These 24 T cell receptor beta chains were all obtained from the same sample, sequenced in a study of human T cells and chemical hapten exposure. Stated time point: pre-sensitization, week 0. Sample treatment: therapeutic diphenylcyclopropenone sensitization with weekly scalp DPC. TCRdb independently ran MiXCR on the RACE reads; one entry per CDR3 protein. The sample comprises around 300,000 distinct CDR3 sequences, approximately 7.5% of which are singletons, and about 1.2% rests with the top ten. Specimen: whole blood, collected in connection with sensitization to the hapten diphenylcyclopropenone (DPC). These receptor sequences come from a man aged 18-30 years with alopecia areata. Some clones in this sample may be carry-over from other donors' samples.

This clonotype turned up a few times. The chain has TRBV7-2 and TRBJ1-6; a weak D match, TRBD1 (5 bases). Looked up from germline, CDR1 is SGHTA and CDR2 is FQGNSA. The CDR3 is made up of 16 amino acids. Between the trimmed V and J ends, which lost 3 bases and 3 bases, there was a span of 12 bases. The CDR3: CASSFGGANYNSPLHF. The CDR3 DNA follows: TGTGCCAGCAGCTTTGGAGGGGCGAACTATAATTCACCCCTCCACTTT.

V and J are TRBV5-1 and TRBJ2-1; possible D gene TRBD2, 7 bases. Germline CDR1 SGHRS, CDR2 YFSETQ. Trimming took off 0 bases at V and 1 base at J, with 11 bases between the two ends. The CDR3 loop spans 16 amino acids. The CDR3 nucleotides read TGCGCCAGCAGCTTGGCCGGGGGGACATCCTACAATGAGCAGTTCTTC. This codes for CASSLAGGTSYNEQFF. Based on the CDR3 plus reference TRBV5-1 and TRBJ2-1, the full variable domain is KAGVTQTPRYLIKTRGQQVTLSCSPISGHRSVSWYQQTPGQGLQFLFEYFSETQRNKGNFPGRFSGRQFSNSRSEMNVSTLELGDSALYLCASSLAGGTSYNEQFFGPGTRLTVL.

This clonotype was seen repeatedly, ten times or more. The gene calls are TRBV25-1 and TRBJ2-2; 8 nucleotides agree with TRBD1. After removal of 3 bases from V and 3 bases from J, the junction contained 6 bases not matched to a gene. This CDR3 contains 16 residues. Germline V gene sequence: CDR1 MGHDK, CDR2 SYGVNS. The CDR3 is CASSDAGQGYTGELFF. The DNA of the CDR3 is TGTGCCAGCAGTGATGCTGGACAGGGATACACCGGGGAGCTGTTTTTT.

The genes are TRBV6-1 and TRBJ1-3; no reliable D call. CDR3 length: 15 residues. Germline assignment: CDR1 MNHNS and CDR2 SASEGT. V lost 0 bases and J lost 0, with 6 bases in between. CDR3 nucleotide sequence: TGTGCCAGCAGTGAAGCGCCCACCTCTGGAAACACCATATATTTT. It encodes CASSEAPTSGNTIYF.

This clonotype was observed many times. The chain recombines TRBV20-1 with TRBJ2-3; D possibly matches TRBD1 or TRBD2 (5 bases each). The CDR3 is 13 residues long. V was shortened by 7 bases and J by 2 bases, with 13 bases between the two germline ends. Germline assignment: CDR1 DFQATT and CDR2 SNEGSKA (reference sequence). The DNA for the CDR3 is TGCAGTGTTCGGGAACAGGTCACAGATACGCAGTATTTT. Its protein is CSVREQVTDTQYF.

This clonotype appeared a few times. V usage is TRBV29-1 and J usage is TRBJ2-1; 12 nucleotides align to TRBD2. This CDR3 is built from 13 residues. Germline lookup yields CDR1 SQVTM and CDR2 ANQGSEA. V lost 7 bases to trimming and J lost 7 bases; unmatched junction nucleotides: 5. CDR3 nucleotides: TGCAGCGCCACTAGCGGGGGGTCAAATGAGCAGTTCTTC. Translation gives CSATSGGSNEQFF.

V is TRBV9 and J is TRBJ2-1, with 7 bases matching TRBD2. V lost 0 bases and J lost 6; bases outside the gene matches: 6. CDR3 length: 15 amino acids. Germline CDR1 SGDLS, CDR2 YYNGEE. CDR3 residues: CASSVVAGDVNEQFF. The CDR3 DNA sequence: TGTGCCAGCAGCGTAGTCGCGGGGGACGTCAATGAGCAGTTCTTC. The complete variable domain, with remaining parts taken from reference TRBV9 and TRBJ2-1, reads DSGVTQTPKHLITATGQRVTLRCSPRSGDLSVYWYQQSLDQGLQFLIQYYNGEERAKGNILERFSAQQFPDLHSELNLSSLELGDSALYFCASSVVAGDVNEQFFGPGTRLTVL.

V and J are TRBV5-1 and TRBJ2-3; possible D gene TRBD2, 6 bases. The CDR3 runs 15 residues. Trimming stripped 0 bases from V and 4 bases from J, with 12 bases between. Germline CDR1 is SGHRS and CDR2 is YFSETQ. The CDR3: CASSLDSAGSDTQYF. The DNA for the CDR3 is TGCGCCAGCAGCTTGGATTCGGCGGGGTCAGATACGCAGTATTTT.

This clonotype appeared a few times. V usage is TRBV29-1 and J usage is TRBJ1-5; TRBD1 might be the D (5 bases). The germline V gene has CDR1 SQVTM and CDR2 ANQGSEA. The CDR3 is 14 residues long. V lost 7 bases to trimming and J lost 0 bases, with 13 bases between them. For the CDR3, the DNA is TGCAGCGCTTGGGACGGTTATAGCAATCAGCCCCAGCATTTT. Protein product: CSAWDGYSNQPQHF.

The V and J genes are TRBV10-3 and TRBJ2-3, with 11 bases fitting TRBD1. The trim removed 9 bases at V and 3 bases at J, leaving 8 bases unmatched. CDR1 is ENHRY and CDR2 is SYGVKD in the germline V gene. This CDR3 is built from 15 residues. CDR3 sequence (DNA): TGTGCCATACCCCCAGGACAGGGGGCAACAGATACGCAGTATTTT. Residues: CAIPPGQGATDTQYF.

The genes are TRBV12-3 or TRBV12-4 and TRBJ2-5; no definite D call. The germline V and J ends were trimmed by 3 bases and 4 bases, with 9 bases remaining between them. The CDR3 length is 13 residues. This CDR3 reads CASSLSSSETQYF. CDR3 DNA sequence: TGTGCCAGCAGTTTGAGTAGCTCAGAGACCCAGTACTTC.

This clonotype turned up a few times. The rearrangement joins TRBV12-3 or TRBV12-4 to TRBJ1-1; 7 bases fit TRBD1. V lost 6 bases, J lost 4 bases, and 8 bases stayed unmatched. There are 14 residues in the CDR3. CDR3 DNA sequence: TGTGCCAGCAGCTTACAGGGGTCAGGCACTGAAGCTTTCTTT. Translation: CASSLQGSGTEAFF.

This chain connects TRBV7-2 to TRBJ2-7, with 11 nucleotides matching TRBD2. This CDR3 has 14 residues. Germline CDR1 and CDR2: SGHTA and FQGNSA. Germline trimming cut 4 bases from V and 2 bases from J; bases unmatched to any gene: 1. The CDR3 DNA sequence: TGTGCCAGCAGCTCGACTAGCGGGGCCTACGAGCAGTACTTC. Its protein product is CASSSTSGAYEQYF.

This chain connects TRBV3-1 to TRBJ2-7, with a weak D call TRBD2 (6 bases). Per germline, CDR1 LGHDT and CDR2 YNNKEL (reference sequence). V dropped 0 bases and J dropped 11 bases, with 11 bases sitting between them. This CDR3 has 12 residues. The CDR3 nucleotides are TGTGCCAGCAGCCAAGATCCGGGGGAGGAGTACTTC. Protein product: CASSQDPGEEYF.

This clonotype was seen only a few times. This chain connects TRBV20-1 to TRBJ1-1; D uncertain. CDR1 is DFQATT and CDR2 is SNEGSKA in the germline V gene (reference sequence). Trimming removed 6 bases from V and 3 bases from J, with 11 bases in between. The CDR3 has 12 residues. The CDR3, as DNA: TGCAGTGCCGACCCTGGTTACACTGAAGCTTTCTTT. Its translation: CSADPGYTEAFF.

The gene calls are TRBV7-9 and TRBJ1-1; D remains ambiguous. This CDR3 has 14 residues. V was pared by 1 base and J by 5 bases, with 11 bases between. CDR1 SEHNR and CDR2 FQNEAQ come from the germline V gene (reference sequence). CDR3 residues: CASSLVAGTTEAFF. CDR3 bases: TGTGCCAGCAGCTTAGTCGCGGGAACGACTGAAGCTTTCTTT. The complete variable domain, with remaining parts taken from reference TRBV7-9 and TRBJ1-1, reads DTGVSQNPRHKITKRGQNVTFRCDPISEHNRLYWYRQTLGQGPEFLTYFQNEAQLEKSRLLSDRFSAERPKGSFSTLEIQRTEQGDSAMYLCASSLVAGTTEAFFGQGTRLTVV.

This clonotype came up a few times. The CDR3 spells CASSDKSSGNTIYF. The CDR3, as DNA: TGTGCCAGCAGCGACAAAAGCTCTGGAAACACCATATATTTT. This sequence joins TRBV9 and TRBJ1-3, with D hard to call. Germline V gene data show CDR1 as SGDLS and CDR2 as YYNGEE. V was pared by 3 bases and J by 0 bases, with 7 bases between. The CDR3 loop spans 14 amino acids.

This chain uses TRBV7-9 with TRBJ1-2; possibly TRBD1 for D (5 bases). V lost 5 bases to trimming and J lost 2 bases, with 21 bases between them. The CDR3 has 17 amino acids. CDR1 and CDR2 (germline): SEHNR, FQNEAQ (reference sequence). Here the CDR3 reads CASSPDTTARYNYGYTF. The CDR3, as DNA: TGTGCCAGCAGCCCGGACACAACGGCGCGTTACAACTATGGCTACACCTTC.

This clonotype has a handful of counts. The chain carries TRBV5-1 and TRBJ2-5; D might be TRBD1 (5 bases). The V end was cut by 1 base, the J end by 0 bases, with 19 bases between. CDR3 length equals 18 residues. CDR1 is SGHRS, CDR2 YFSETQ, per germline. CDR3 region: CASSLSPGPDAYQETQYF. Written as DNA, the CDR3 is TGCGCCAGCAGCTTGTCGCCAGGGCCGGACGCGTACCAAGAGACCCAGTACTTC.

The chain couples TRBV28 to TRBJ2-6, with D possibly matching TRBD2 (6 bases). V dropped 3 bases and J dropped 2 bases, with 8 bases sitting between them. The CDR3 length is 15 residues. Germline values: CDR1 MDHEN, CDR2 SYDVKM. The CDR3 loop reads CASSFPGAGANVLTF. CDR3 nucleotides: TGTGCCAGCAGTTTTCCGGGGGCTGGGGCCAACGTCCTGACTTTC.

This clonotype was counted many times. The chain combines TRBV6-2 or TRBV6-3 with TRBJ1-5, with D uncertain. Germline CDR1 is MNHEY and CDR2 is SVGEGT. Deletions cut 2 bases from V and 0 bases from J, with 17 bases between. The CDR3 has 18 amino acids. CDR3 loop: CASSYQTKRRGSNQPQHF. The CDR3 nucleotides are TGTGCCAGCAGTTACCAGACAAAAAGACGAGGTAGCAATCAGCCCCAGCATTTT.

This clonotype was detected a few times. This chain links TRBV7-9 with TRBJ2-3; 11 bases match TRBD2. Germline V gene lookup returns CDR1 SEHNR and CDR2 FQNEAQ (reference sequence). This CDR3 has 13 residues. The junction had 3 bases not matched to a gene; V was cut back by 7 bases and J by 6 bases. The CDR3 spells CASISGGADTQYF. In nucleotides, the CDR3 is TGTGCCAGCATTAGCGGGGGGGCGGATACGCAGTATTTT.

Turning to this clonotype: This clone may be a read error of a much larger clone one base away. This chain uses TRBV3-1 with TRBJ1-5; D is unresolved. The V end lost 1 base, the J end lost 7 bases, and 8 bases lay between the germline ends. Germline loops: CDR1 LGHDT, CDR2 YNNKEL (reference sequence). CDR3 length: 13 amino acids. CDR3 nucleotides: TGTGCCAGCAGCCAAGTTTTACGGCAGCCCCAGCATTTT. Protein sequence: CASSQVLRQPQHF.

There are a few counts of this clonotype. This rearrangement joins TRBV4-1 to TRBJ1-5; no clear D. Trimming cost V 3 bases and J 7 bases, with 19 bases left between them. CDR3 length: 16 residues. Germline CDR1 is MGHRA and CDR2 is YSYEKL. The CDR3 spells CASSQQSSWGKQPQHF. CDR3 bases: TGCGCCAGCAGCCAGCAATCCTCCTGGGGTAAACAGCCCCAGCATTTT.